This TCR beta chain was recorded in a study of CD8 T cells in Susac syndrome. Between the trimmed V and J ends, which lost 0 bases and 2 bases, there was a span of 11 bases. Germline assignment: CDR1 MGHRA and CDR2 YSYEKL. The CDR3 runs 17 residues. Random hexamers primed reverse transcription of 0.5 to 1 ug RNA. TCRdb re-called the immunoSEQ multiplex PCR reads with MiXCR, one entry per CDR3 protein. The table includes about 150,000 distinct CDR3 sequences, roughly 95% detected once. The chain couples TRBV4-1 to TRBJ2-6; D unresolved. This receptor was obtained from a human donor with Susac syndrome. The specimen sequenced was CD4+ T cells from PBMCs. CDR3: CASSQEDFTPGANVLTF. For the CDR3, the DNA is TGCGCCAGCAGCCAAGAAGACTTCACCCCTGGGGCCAACGTCCTGACTTTC.